Each of the 11 T cell receptor beta chains below was sequenced from the same sample in a study of blood T cells in healthy people across ages. A second PCR of roughly 7 to 11 cycles used a sample-barcoded 5' primer and a J-beta primer mix. From the 5' RACE reads, TCRdb called clonotypes with MiXCR, one entry per CDR3 protein. The sample has fewer than 2 million distinct CDR3 sequences, around 42% seen once. The specimen sequenced was blood. The source is a human donor in good health.

This clonotype came up a few times. A much larger clone differs from this one at a single base, so this may be a read error. This rearrangement joins TRBV6-1 to TRBJ2-7; the match to TRBD1 covers 9 bases. CDR1 MNHNS and CDR2 SASEGT come from the germline V gene. The CDR3 length is 16 residues. CDR3 region: CASSERDRVEGYGQYF. DNA of the CDR3: TGTGCCAGCAGTGAACGGGACAGGGTGGAGGGCTACGGGCAGTACTTC.

J is TRBJ1-1 and V is TRBV5-1, with D tentatively TRBD1 (5 bases). The CDR3 is made up of 14 amino acids. Trimming removed 3 bases from V and 1 base from J, with 10 bases in between. The germline CDR1 and CDR2 sequences are SGHRS and YFSETQ. The CDR3 nucleotides are TGCGCCAGCAGCTCCGACAGCACGAACACTGAAGCTTTCTTT. Its protein is CASSSDSTNTEAFF.

There are a few counts of this clonotype. CDR3 sequence reads: CSVRPSGAYEQYF. CDR3 bases: TGCAGCGTTCGACCTAGCGGGGCCTACGAGCAGTACTTC. This chain uses TRBV29-1 with TRBJ2-7, with 9 bases fitting TRBD2. This CDR3 region has 13 residues. V dropped 5 bases and J dropped 2; count of bases not matched to a gene: 4. Germline V lookup: CDR1 SQVTM, CDR2 ANQGSEA.

This clonotype was seen repeatedly, ten times or more. The chain uses TRBV29-1 and TRBJ2-1; TRBD1 or TRBD2 may be the D gene (5 bases each). CDR3 size: 12 residues. The germline V gene encodes CDR1 SQVTM and CDR2 ANQGSEA. V lost 2 bases, J lost 10 bases, and 12 bases lay in between. This CDR3 reads CSVEWQGGEQFF. The DNA for the CDR3 is TGCAGCGTTGAATGGCAGGGCGGGGAGCAGTTCTTC.

CDR3 coding DNA: TGCGCCAGCAGGGGGGCGACATCCTACGAGCAGTACTTC. Translated, it gives CASRGATSYEQYF. The V gene is TRBV5-1, the J gene TRBJ2-4; possible D gene TRBD1, 6 bases. The last part of the DNA fits TRBJ2-7 better; the J call may be wrong. The germline CDR1 and CDR2 sequences are SGHRS and YFSETQ. The CDR3 runs 13 residues.

The rearrangement joins TRBV7-3 to TRBJ2-1; 7 bases fit TRBD2. Germline lookup yields CDR1 SGHTA and CDR2 FQGTGA. V shed 2 bases, J shed 0 bases, and the junction held 4 bases outside the gene matches. There are 16 residues in the CDR3. CDR3 sequence reads: CASSLYGGGSYNEQFF. The CDR3 DNA reads as TGTGCCAGCAGCTTATACGGCGGGGGCTCCTACAATGAGCAGTTCTTC. Full variable domain (rest looked up from reference TRBV7-3 and TRBJ2-1): GAGVSQTPSNKVTEKGKYVELRCDPISGHTALYWYRQSLGQGPEFLIYFQGTGAADDSGLPNDRFFAVRPEGSVSTLKIQRTERGDSAVYLCASSLYGGGSYNEQFFGPGTRLTVL.

CDR3 DNA: TGTGCCAGCAGGCCTGGGACTAGACAGGTGCTCAATCAGCCCCAGCATTTT. It translates to CASRPGTRQVLNQPQHF. This chain joins TRBV28 and TRBJ1-5, with a tentative D call TRBD1 (6 bases). CDR3 length equals 17 residues. Germline V gene data show CDR1 as MDHEN and CDR2 as SYDVKM. The germline V and J ends were trimmed by 6 bases and 3 bases, with 21 bases remaining between them.

J is TRBJ1-6 and V is TRBV5-5, with D tentatively TRBD1 (5 bases). CDR1 and CDR2 (germline): SGHKS, YYEKEE (reference sequence). The CDR3 covers 14 residues. The germline V and J ends were trimmed by 4 bases and 8 bases, with 13 bases remaining between them. Here the CDR3 DNA reads TGTGCCAGCAGCCTTGGGACGGATTATTCACCCCTCCACTTT. Encoded protein: CASSLGTDYSPLHF. Together with reference TRBV5-5 and TRBJ1-6, the CDR3 gives the full variable domain: DAGVTQSPTHLIKTRGQQVTLRCSPISGHKSVSWYQQVLGQGPQFIFQYYEKEERGRGNFPDRFSARQFPNYSSELNVNALLLGDSALYLCASSLGTDYSPLHFGNGTRLTVT.

The V call is TRBV20-1, the J call TRBJ2-3; no firm D call. Trimming shortened V by 6 bases and J by 0 bases, and 13 bases separated the two germline ends. CDR3 size: 14 residues. Germline V gene sequence: CDR1 DFQATT, CDR2 SNEGSKA (reference sequence). The CDR3 loop reads CSAISGSSTDTQYF. Here the CDR3 DNA reads TGCAGTGCAATCTCAGGATCTAGCACAGATACGCAGTATTTT.

This clonotype has only one observation. The V call is TRBV10-3, the J call TRBJ1-1; 7 bases agree with TRBD1. The J segment lost 0 bases and the V segment lost 7 bases, leaving 8 bases of the junction unmatched. CDR1 is ENHRY and CDR2 is SYGVKD in the germline V gene. The CDR3 covers 15 residues. The CDR3 nucleotides are TGTGCCATCATGAAACAGGGGAGGATGAACACTGAAGCTTTCTTT. Its translation is CAIMKQGRMNTEAFF.

The V and J genes are TRBV4-3 and TRBJ1-2; D is perhaps TRBD1 (6 bases). The CDR3 contains 15 residues. The germline V gene has CDR1 LGHNA and CDR2 YSLEER. V was shortened by 3 bases and J by 3 bases, with 14 bases between the two germline ends. CDR3 bases: TGCGCCAGCAGCCAGGTTAGAGCAGGGGACTATGGCTACACCTTC. Protein sequence: CASSQVRAGDYGYTF.